The sample holds one count of the clone carrying this TCR beta chain. The CDR3 runs 17 residues. The V end lost 0 bases, the J end lost 4 bases, and 15 bases lay between the germline ends. Germline CDR1 SNHLY, CDR2 FYNNEI. The record originates from a study of blood T cell repertoires in COVID-19. Study-wide context: COVID-19 samples from acute and convalescent phases originated in the United States, Italy and Spain. PBMCs, B-cell-depleted T cells, or T cells were the source of the cDNA or gDNA that made up the material.

In the original workflow: Estimated nucleated cell counts came from reference gene primer amplification. Sequencing was performed with immunoSEQ multiplex PCR; in TCRdb, only in-frame clones are kept and a portion is missing. V and J calls and clone size follow that table, whereas D and trimming were derived from the DNA. The profile shows some 83,000 clones, more than 70% of them singletons. This receptor was obtained from a man aged 50 or older with active COVID-19. The sample was peripheral blood. The rearrangement joins TRBV2 to TRBJ1-4; D might be TRBD1 (6 bases). DNA of the CDR3: TGTGCCAGCAGTGAAGCAGGCAGGGGAGAGGGTAATGAAAAACTGTTTTTT. It encodes CASSEAGRGEGNEKLFF.